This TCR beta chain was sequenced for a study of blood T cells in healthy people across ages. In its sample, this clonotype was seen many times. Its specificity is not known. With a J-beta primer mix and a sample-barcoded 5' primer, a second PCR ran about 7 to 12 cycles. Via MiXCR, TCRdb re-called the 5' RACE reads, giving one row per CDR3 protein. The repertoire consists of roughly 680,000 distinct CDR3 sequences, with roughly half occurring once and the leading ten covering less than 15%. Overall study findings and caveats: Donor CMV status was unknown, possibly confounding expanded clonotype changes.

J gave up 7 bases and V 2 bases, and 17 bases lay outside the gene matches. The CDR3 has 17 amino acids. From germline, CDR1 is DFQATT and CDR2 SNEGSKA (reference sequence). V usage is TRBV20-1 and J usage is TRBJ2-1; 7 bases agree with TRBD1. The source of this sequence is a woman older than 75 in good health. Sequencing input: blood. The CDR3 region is CSARNEDRRQWSNEQFF. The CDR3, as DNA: TGCAGTGCTAGAAATGAGGACAGGAGACAATGGAGTAATGAGCAGTTCTTC.